The next 30 T cell receptor beta chains were all read from a single sample in a study of CD8+CD57+ T cells in acquired aplastic anemia. Genomic DNA, serving as template, underwent TCR beta VDJ and CDR3 profiling. TCRdb re-analysed the reads in MiXCR, keeping a single row per CDR3 protein. The sample shows tens of thousands of distinct CDR3 sequences, just over 70% of them seen only once. Whoever was chosen for sequencing had shown CD8+CD57+ cell expansion by flow cytometry. Input material: sorted CD4+, CD8+, or CD8+CD57+ T cells (not recorded which) from PBMCs. The source is a human donor with aplastic anemia.

This clonotype was picked up many times. V usage is TRBV29-1 and J usage is TRBJ2-1, with 9 positions matching TRBD1. The trim removed 0 bases at V and 6 bases at J, leaving 6 bases unmatched. Germline assignment: CDR1 SQVTM and CDR2 ANQGSEA. The CDR3 length is 15 residues. The CDR3, as DNA: TGCAGCGTTGAAGACAACAGGGGGCTTATCAATGAGCAGTTCTTC. Translated: CSVEDNRGLINEQFF.

This chain joins TRBV7-6 and TRBJ2-6; D not certain. Trimming removed 0 bases at V and 0 bases at J, with 15 bases between. Germline V CDR1 and CDR2: SGHVS, FNYEAQ. The CDR3 is 19 residues long. The CDR3 loop reads CASSLAMVRSSSGANVLTF. The CDR3 DNA reads TGTGCCAGCAGCTTAGCCATGGTCAGGAGTTCCTCTGGGGCCAACGTCCTGACTTTC. Based on the CDR3 plus reference TRBV7-6 and TRBJ2-6, the full variable domain is GAGVSQSPRYKVTKRGQDVALRCDPISGHVSLYWYRQALGQGPEFLTYFNYEAQQDKSGLPNDRFSAERPEGSISTLTIQRTEQRDSAMYRCASSLAMVRSSSGANVLTFGAGSRLTVL.

This chain links TRBV2 with TRBJ2-1; D not resolved. The CDR3 has 10 residues. Germline V gene data show CDR1 as SNHLY and CDR2 as FYNNEI. Trimming shortened V by 5 bases and J by 10 bases, and 6 bases separated the two germline ends. This CDR3 reads CASSLSEQFF. CDR3 nucleotides: TGTGCCAGCAGTTTATCAGAGCAGTTCTTC.

Ten or more counts support this clonotype. The chain links TRBV7-9 to TRBJ2-7; no definite D call. The V gene's germline CDR1 is SEHNR and CDR2 FQNEAQ (reference sequence). This CDR3 spans 12 amino acids. The V end was cut by 5 bases, the J end by 6 bases, with 11 bases between. For the CDR3, the DNA is TGTGCCAGCAGCCCAATCCCCCTCGAGCAGTACTTC. This sequence encodes CASSPIPLEQYF.

This clonotype was detected only a few times. This chain connects TRBV24-1 to TRBJ2-3; unclear D gene. V lost 3 bases and J lost 5, with 8 bases in between. This CDR3 is 13 amino acids long. Germline CDR1 is KGHDR and CDR2 is SFDVKD. CDR3 sequence: CATSDVDGDTQYF. CDR3 in DNA: TGTGCCACCAGTGATGTGGATGGAGATACGCAGTATTTT.

V usage is TRBV10-3 and J usage is TRBJ2-1; D perhaps matches TRBD2 (7 bases). The germline V gene encodes CDR1 ENHRY and CDR2 SYGVKD. The CDR3 is 16 residues long. V was clipped by 0 bases and J by 1 base, with 10 bases between them. CDR3 loop: CAISESRGGSYNEQFF. CDR3 DNA: TGTGCCATCAGTGAGTCGAGGGGGGGATCCTACAATGAGCAGTTCTTC.

The chain couples TRBV5-1 to TRBJ1-2, with D possibly being TRBD1 (6 bases). CDR1 SGHRS and CDR2 YFSETQ come from the germline V gene. V was shortened by 2 bases and J by 8 bases, with 13 bases between the two germline ends. The CDR3 loop spans 13 amino acids. The CDR3 bases are TGCGCCAGCAGCTTTGGAGGGGGAGACGGCTACACCTTC. This encodes CASSFGGGDGYTF.

A remark on this clonotype: An end of the junction does not agree with germline; a read error may underlie this. This sequence joins TRBV15 and TRBJ2-7; no clear D gene. CDR1 is LNHNV and CDR2 is YYDKDF in the germline V gene (reference sequence). The CDR3 has 16 amino acids. The CDR3 reads CATSRDAMLVSNEQYF. In DNA form, the CDR3 reads TGTGCCACCAGCAGAGATGCCATGTTGGTCTCCAACGAGCAGTACTTC.

The rearrangement uses TRBV4-3 and TRBJ1-4; D is unclear. CDR3 length: 15 amino acids. V shed 6 bases and J shed 3 bases, with 14 bases lying between them. In germline, CDR1 is LGHNA, CDR2 YSLEER. The CDR3 DNA follows: TGCGCCAGCAGGCCAGTTATGTCGGCTAATGAAAAACTGTTTTTT. Amino acid sequence: CASRPVMSANEKLFF.

The chain couples TRBV10-3 to TRBJ2-1, with 9 nucleotides matching TRBD2. The germline V gene encodes CDR1 ENHRY and CDR2 SYGVKD. The CDR3 loop spans 15 amino acids. After removal of 3 bases from V and 7 bases from J, the junction contained 7 bases not matched to a gene. CDR3: CAISDIAGAGNEQFF. The CDR3 bases are TGTGCCATCAGTGACATAGCGGGAGCGGGAAATGAGCAGTTCTTC.

V gene TRBV6-1 combines with J gene TRBJ1-4; D gene ambiguous. This CDR3 has 13 residues. V was pared by 6 bases and J by 5 bases, with 10 bases between. CDR1 MNHNS and CDR2 SASEGT come from the germline V gene. The CDR3: CASSLKFNEKLFF. The CDR3, as DNA: TGTGCCAGCAGCCTTAAGTTCAATGAAAAACTGTTTTTT.

This clonotype was seen a handful of times. At one end, the junction sequence differs from germline, possibly due to a read error. The V gene is TRBV7-7, the J gene TRBJ1-1; no clear D gene. The germline V gene has CDR1 SSHAT and CDR2 FNYEAQ (reference sequence). CDR3 size: 13 residues. The CDR3 DNA reads as TGTGCTAGCAGCTTAAACGAGGACACTGAAGCTTTCTTT. Residues: CASSLNEDTEAFF.

This clonotype has a handful of counts. V gene TRBV29-1 combines with J gene TRBJ2-7; 7 nucleotides line up with TRBD1. Germline V gene data show CDR1 as SQVTM and CDR2 as ANQGSEA. V trimming: 8 bases; J trimming: 3 bases; junction bases outside the gene matches: 7. The CDR3 extends over 12 amino acids. CDR3 DNA sequence: TGCAGCATCGAGGGACAGAACTACGAGCAGTACTTC. Translation: CSIEGQNYEQYF.

This sequence joins TRBV25-1 and TRBJ1-6, with D hard to call. Germline V gene data show CDR1 as MGHDK and CDR2 as SYGVNS. Trimming left V 1 base short and J 13 bases short, with 14 bases between. This CDR3 region has 14 residues. CDR3 sequence: CASSESGLRSPLHF. CDR3 DNA: TGTGCCAGCAGTGAATCGGGCCTTCGGTCGCCCCTCCACTTT.

The rearrangement joins TRBV7-2 to TRBJ2-7, with D unresolved. The ends were cut back, 2 bases at V and 3 bases at J, with 8 bases in the middle. The CDR3 is 13 amino acids. Germline CDR1 and CDR2: SGHTA and FQGNSA. CDR3 DNA: TGTGCCAGCAGCTTAAGCACAGTCTACGAGCAGTACTTC. Translated: CASSLSTVYEQYF.

J is TRBJ2-5 and V is TRBV20-1; D is ambiguous. The V end was cut by 3 bases, the J end by 4 bases, with 15 bases between. The CDR3 loop spans 14 amino acids. CDR1 is DFQATT, CDR2 SNEGSKA, per germline (reference sequence). The CDR3 nucleotides read TGCAGTGCTAGCCGCTTTCCAATGGGAGAGACCCAGTACTTC. As protein: CSASRFPMGETQYF.

The chain carries TRBV25-1 and TRBJ2-2; D possibly corresponds to TRBD1 (6 bases). Germline-derived CDR1 and CDR2 are MGHDK and SYGVNS. This CDR3 contains 14 residues. V shed 3 bases and J shed 2 bases, with 7 bases lying between them. Written as DNA, the CDR3 is TGTGCCAGCAGTGAGGACAGCAACACCGGGGAGCTGTTTTTT. This sequence encodes CASSEDSNTGELFF.

This clonotype turned up a few times. The rearrangement links TRBV7-8 to TRBJ2-3, with a tentative D call TRBD2 (5 bases). Trimming shortened V by 7 bases and J by 1 base, and 6 bases separated the two germline ends. This CDR3 comprises 12 residues. Germline-derived CDR1 and CDR2 are SGHVS and FQNEAQ. The CDR3 region has the DNA TGTGCCAGCAATAGCGGCACAGATACGCAGTATTTT. This sequence encodes CASNSGTDTQYF.

The chain joins TRBV6-4 to TRBJ1-6; D is uncertain. The length of the CDR3 is 13 residues. Germline V gene data show CDR1 as MRHNA and CDR2 as SNTAGT. Between the trimmed V and J ends, which lost 0 bases and 8 bases, there was a span of 5 bases. CDR3 nucleotides: TGTGCCAGCAGTGACTCGAGCTATTCACCCCTCCACTTT. Its protein is CASSDSSYSPLHF.

This clonotype was seen just once. This chain connects TRBV11-2 to TRBJ2-7; D perhaps matches TRBD2 (6 bases). Germline CDR1 reads SGHAT; CDR2 reads FQNNGV. There are 14 residues in the CDR3. V lost 5 bases and J lost 2, with 13 bases in between. The DNA of the CDR3 is TGTGCCAGCAGCCGGGCTAGCGCGACCTACGAGCAGTACTTC. This gives the protein CASSRASATYEQYF.

As for this clonotype: A single base separates this from a much larger clone, so it may be a read error. V is TRBV14 and J is TRBJ2-2, with D maybe TRBD1 (6 bases). The CDR3 totals 17 residues. Germline V CDR1 and CDR2: SGHDN, FVKESK. The CDR3 protein is CASNQDDRDKNTGELFF. The CDR3 coding sequence is TGTGCCAGCAACCAAGATGACCGGGACAAGAACACCGGGGAGCTGTTTTTT.

This clonotype was counted ten times or more. The genes are TRBV5-4 and TRBJ1-1; D is ambiguous. Germline V lookup: CDR1 SGHNT, CDR2 YYREEE (reference sequence). The CDR3 extends over 14 amino acids. V gave up 1 base and J gave up 1 base, with 8 bases separating them. The DNA of the CDR3 is TGTGCCAGCAGCTTGCGGGGAAGGAACACTGAAGCTTTCTTT. It yields the protein CASSLRGRNTEAFF.

Many counts were recorded for this clonotype. The genes are TRBV28 and TRBJ2-7; 11 bases fit TRBD2. Germline CDR1 and CDR2: MDHEN and SYDVKM. The CDR3 consists of 16 residues. V trimming: 5 bases; J trimming: 2 bases; junction bases outside the gene matches: 8. This chain's CDR3 is CASSPGTSGFTYEQYF. CDR3 bases: TGTGCCAGCAGTCCCGGGACTAGCGGATTCACCTACGAGCAGTACTTC.

V is TRBV2 and J is TRBJ2-7, with 9 bases identical to TRBD2. CDR3 length equals 12 residues. The V and J ends lost 6 bases and 7 bases, in that order; junction bases with no gene match: 4. The germline V gene has CDR1 SNHLY and CDR2 FYNNEI. The CDR3 is CASSLGLAEQYF. The DNA for the CDR3 is TGTGCCAGCAGCTTGGGACTAGCTGAGCAGTACTTC.

V usage is TRBV11-1 and J usage is TRBJ2-1, with 16 bases matching TRBD2. V shed 4 bases, J shed 9 bases, and the junction held 3 bases outside the gene matches. The CDR3 has 15 amino acids. The germline V gene encodes CDR1 SGHAT and CDR2 FQDESV (reference sequence). For the CDR3, the DNA is TGTGCCAGCAGCTCGGGACTAGCGGGAGGGGTTGAGCAGTTCTTC. Translation: CASSSGLAGGVEQFF.

This clonotype was counted only a few times. The chain employs TRBV19 and TRBJ2-7; D may be TRBD1 or TRBD2 (5 bases each). The germline V gene encodes CDR1 LNHDA and CDR2 SQIVND (reference sequence). The CDR3 loop spans 13 amino acids. V gave up 7 bases and J gave up 5 bases, with 15 bases separating them. CDR3 bases: TGTGCCAGTACAGGGACGGACCTTCACGAGCAGTACTTC. It is translated as CASTGTDLHEQYF. Full variable domain (outside the CDR3, taken from reference TRBV19 and TRBJ2-7): DGGITQSPKYLFRKEGQNVTLSCEQNLNHDAMYWYRQDPGQGLRLIYYSQIVNDFQKGDIAEGYSVSREKKESFPLTVTSAQKNPTAFYLCASTGTDLHEQYFGPGTRLTVT.

The chain recombines TRBV25-1 with TRBJ2-1; D possibly corresponds to TRBD2 (5 bases). In germline, CDR1 is MGHDK, CDR2 SYGVNS. Trimming left V 3 bases short and J 2 bases short, with 17 bases between. The CDR3 is made up of 17 amino acids. The CDR3 bases are TGTGCCAGCAGTGAGGGTGCGGACTCCATCCCCTACAATGAGCAGTTCTTC. Translating it yields CASSEGADSIPYNEQFF.

Only a few counts were recorded for this clonotype. This chain uses TRBV19 with TRBJ1-5; 7 bases fit TRBD1. The CDR3 totals 13 residues. V lost 8 bases to trimming and J lost 3 bases; unmatched junction nucleotides: 4. CDR1 is LNHDA, CDR2 SQIVND, per germline (reference sequence). CDR3 protein: CASGGQVNQPQHF. In DNA, the CDR3 is TGTGCCAGTGGCGGACAGGTCAATCAGCCCCAGCATTTT.

This clonotype was recorded a few times. The chain is built from TRBV29-1 and TRBJ2-5; TRBD1 matches 9 bases. CDR1 SQVTM and CDR2 ANQGSEA come from the germline V gene. V dropped 4 bases and J dropped 5; count of bases not matched to a gene: 5. The CDR3 has 13 residues. The CDR3 reads CSVGQGGRETQYF. Written as DNA, the CDR3 is TGCAGCGTTGGACAGGGGGGACGGGAGACCCAGTACTTC.

This clonotype was seen only once. This rearrangement joins TRBV5-4 to TRBJ2-1; TRBD1 agrees at 7 bases. The CDR3 is 14 residues long. Trimming cost V 4 bases and J 5 bases; bases outside gene matches: 6. Germline V gives CDR1 SGHNT, CDR2 YYREEE (reference sequence). The CDR3 protein is CASSPRDRDNEQFF. The CDR3 bases are TGTGCCAGCAGCCCCCGGGACAGAGACAATGAGCAGTTCTTC.